The clone carrying this TCR beta chain was observed a few times. Its target is not known. CDR1 and CDR2 (germline): DFQATT, SNEGSKA (reference sequence). The CDR3 totals 14 residues. V was pared by 4 bases and J by 0 bases, with 10 bases between. No fewer than 7 million PBMCs went into each sample. Next came a second PCR, run for about 6 to 12 cycles, which used a sample-barcoded 5' primer along with a J-beta primer mix. TCRdb itself ran the 5' RACE reads through MiXCR, one entry per CDR3 protein. The table includes around 1,700,000 distinct CDR3 sequences, 28% detected once. This entry belongs to a study of blood T cells in healthy people across ages. Points from the study as a whole: Strong correlation was found linking TCR beta diversity to naive T cell percentage.

The clonotype was recovered from a woman aged 25 to 39 in good health. This chain connects TRBV20-1 to TRBJ1-5; TRBD1 is a possible D gene (5 bases). The sample comprised blood. The CDR3 region is CSAIETDSNQPQHF. Written as DNA, the CDR3 is TGCAGTGCTATTGAGACAGATAGCAATCAGCCCCAGCATTTT.